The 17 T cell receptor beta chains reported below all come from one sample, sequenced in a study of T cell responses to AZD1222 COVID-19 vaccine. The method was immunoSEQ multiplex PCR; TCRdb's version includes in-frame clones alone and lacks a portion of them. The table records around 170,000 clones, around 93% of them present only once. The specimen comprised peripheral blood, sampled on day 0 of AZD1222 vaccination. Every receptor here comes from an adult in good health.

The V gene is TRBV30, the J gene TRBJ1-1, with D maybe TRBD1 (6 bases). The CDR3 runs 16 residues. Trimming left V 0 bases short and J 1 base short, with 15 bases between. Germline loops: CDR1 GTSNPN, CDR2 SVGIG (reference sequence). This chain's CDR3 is CAWSVLGGSRNTEAFF. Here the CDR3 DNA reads TGTGCCTGGAGTGTACTAGGGGGGAGTAGGAACACTGAAGCTTTCTTT. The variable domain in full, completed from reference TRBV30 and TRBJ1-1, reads SQTIHQWPATLVQPVGSPLSLECTVEGTSNPNLYWYRQAAGRGLQLLFYSVGIGQISSEVPQNLSASRPQDRQFILSSKKLLLSDSGFYLCAWSVLGGSRNTEAFFGQGTRLTVV.

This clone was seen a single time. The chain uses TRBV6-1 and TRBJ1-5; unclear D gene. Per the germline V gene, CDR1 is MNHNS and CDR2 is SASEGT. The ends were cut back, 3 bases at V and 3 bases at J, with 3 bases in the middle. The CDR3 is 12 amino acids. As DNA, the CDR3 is TGTGCCAGCAGTGAGGACAATCAGCCCCAGCATTTT. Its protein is CASSEDNQPQHF.

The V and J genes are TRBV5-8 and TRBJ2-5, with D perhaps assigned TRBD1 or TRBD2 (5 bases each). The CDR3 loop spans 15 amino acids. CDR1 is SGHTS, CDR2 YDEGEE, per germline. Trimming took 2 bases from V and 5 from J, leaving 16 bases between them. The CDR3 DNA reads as TGTGCCAGCAGCTTAGGGACCTCAACAGCGGAGACCCAGTACTTC. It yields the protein CASSLGTSTAETQYF.

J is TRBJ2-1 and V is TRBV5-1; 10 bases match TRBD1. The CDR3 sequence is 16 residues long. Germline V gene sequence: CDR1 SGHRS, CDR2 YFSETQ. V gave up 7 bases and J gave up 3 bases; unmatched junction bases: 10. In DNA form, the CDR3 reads TGCGCCAGCGATCCTACCGGGACAGGGGTCTACAATGAGCAGTTCTTC. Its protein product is CASDPTGTGVYNEQFF.

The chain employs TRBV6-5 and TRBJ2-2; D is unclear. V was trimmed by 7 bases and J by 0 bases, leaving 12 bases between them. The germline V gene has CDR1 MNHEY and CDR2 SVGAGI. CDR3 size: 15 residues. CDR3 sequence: CASKASPTNTGELFF. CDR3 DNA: TGTGCCAGCAAGGCCAGCCCCACGAACACCGGGGAGCTGTTTTTT.

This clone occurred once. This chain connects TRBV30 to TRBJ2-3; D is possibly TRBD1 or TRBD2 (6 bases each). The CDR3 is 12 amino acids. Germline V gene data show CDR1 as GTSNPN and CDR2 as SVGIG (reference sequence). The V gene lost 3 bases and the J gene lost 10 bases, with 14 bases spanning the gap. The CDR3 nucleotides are TGTGCCTGGAGCCCGTCAGGGGAGGCGCAGTATTTT. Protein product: CAWSPSGEAQYF.

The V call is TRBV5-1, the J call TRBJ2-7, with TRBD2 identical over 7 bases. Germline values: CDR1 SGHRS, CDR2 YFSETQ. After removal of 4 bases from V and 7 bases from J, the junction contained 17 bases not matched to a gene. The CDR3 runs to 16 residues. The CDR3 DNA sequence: TGCGCCAGCAGCGGACAAGGCGGGACTACCCATCCAGAGCAGTACTTC. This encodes CASSGQGGTTHPEQYF.

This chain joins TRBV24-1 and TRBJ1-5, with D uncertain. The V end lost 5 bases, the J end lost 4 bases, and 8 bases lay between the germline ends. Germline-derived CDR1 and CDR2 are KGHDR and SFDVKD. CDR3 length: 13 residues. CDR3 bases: TGTGCCACCAGTGCGACCGGAAATCAGCCCCAGCATTTT. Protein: CATSATGNQPQHF.

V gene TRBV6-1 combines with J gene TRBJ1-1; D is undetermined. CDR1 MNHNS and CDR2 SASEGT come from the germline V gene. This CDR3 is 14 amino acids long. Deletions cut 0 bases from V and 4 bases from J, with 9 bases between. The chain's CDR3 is CASSEAKQITEAFF. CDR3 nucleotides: TGTGCCAGCAGTGAAGCGAAGCAAATCACTGAAGCTTTCTTT.

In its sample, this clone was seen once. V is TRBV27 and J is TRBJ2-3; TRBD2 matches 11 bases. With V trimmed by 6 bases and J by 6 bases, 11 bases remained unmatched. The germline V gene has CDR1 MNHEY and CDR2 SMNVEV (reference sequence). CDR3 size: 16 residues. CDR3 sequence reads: CASSQVAGGPGDTQYF. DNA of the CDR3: TGTGCCAGCAGCCAAGTAGCGGGAGGGCCAGGTGATACGCAGTATTTT.

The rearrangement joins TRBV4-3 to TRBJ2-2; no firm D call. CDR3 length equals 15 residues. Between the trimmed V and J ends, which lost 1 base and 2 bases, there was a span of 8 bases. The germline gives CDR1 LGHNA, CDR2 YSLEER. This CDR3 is CASSQVMSNTGELFF. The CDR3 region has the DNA TGCGCCAGCAGCCAAGTGATGTCTAACACCGGGGAGCTGTTTTTT.

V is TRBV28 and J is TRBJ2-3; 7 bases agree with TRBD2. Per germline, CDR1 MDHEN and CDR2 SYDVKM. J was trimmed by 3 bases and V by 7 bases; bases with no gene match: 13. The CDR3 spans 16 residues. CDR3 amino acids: CASNPRAGEGTDTQYF. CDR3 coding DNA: TGTGCCAGCAACCCTCGGGCGGGAGAGGGGACAGATACGCAGTATTTT.

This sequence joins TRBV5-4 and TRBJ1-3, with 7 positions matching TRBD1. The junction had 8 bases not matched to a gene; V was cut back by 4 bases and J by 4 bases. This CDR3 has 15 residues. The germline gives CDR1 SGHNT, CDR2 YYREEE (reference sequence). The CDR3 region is CASSPTTGLGNTIYF. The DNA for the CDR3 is TGTGCCAGCAGCCCTACGACAGGGCTGGGAAACACCATATATTTT.

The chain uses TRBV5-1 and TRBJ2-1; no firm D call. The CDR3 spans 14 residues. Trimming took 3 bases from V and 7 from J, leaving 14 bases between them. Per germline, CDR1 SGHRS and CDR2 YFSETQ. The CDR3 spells CASSSKPDGNEQFF. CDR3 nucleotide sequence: TGCGCCAGCAGCTCTAAACCAGACGGTAATGAGCAGTTCTTC.

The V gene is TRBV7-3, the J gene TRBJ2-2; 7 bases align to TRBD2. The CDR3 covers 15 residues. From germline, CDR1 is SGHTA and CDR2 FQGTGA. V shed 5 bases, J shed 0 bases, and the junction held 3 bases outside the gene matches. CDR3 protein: CASSVSGSNTGELFF. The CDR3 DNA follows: TGTGCCAGCAGCGTTAGCGGGTCGAACACCGGGGAGCTGTTTTTT.

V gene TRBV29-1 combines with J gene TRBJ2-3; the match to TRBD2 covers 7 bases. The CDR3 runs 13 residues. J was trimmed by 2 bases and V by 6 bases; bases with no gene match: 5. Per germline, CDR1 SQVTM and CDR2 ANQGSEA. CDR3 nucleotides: TGCAGCGTCCGCGGGACTATCACAGATACGCAGTATTTT. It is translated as CSVRGTITDTQYF.

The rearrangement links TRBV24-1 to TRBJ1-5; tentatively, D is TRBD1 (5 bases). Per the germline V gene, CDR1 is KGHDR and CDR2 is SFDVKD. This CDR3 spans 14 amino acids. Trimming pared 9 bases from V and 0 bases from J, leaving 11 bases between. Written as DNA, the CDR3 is TGTGCCACCTGGGACGGAGATAGCAATCAGCCCCAGCATTTT. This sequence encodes CATWDGDSNQPQHF.